One T cell receptor beta chain is described in this entry. Here immunoSEQ multiplex PCR was the method, and the copy in TCRdb shows in-frame clones only, minus some. The sample lists 200,000 to 250,000 clones; around 83% were seen once. The source of the sample is a study of blood T cell repertoires in COVID-19. Per the germline V gene, CDR1 is SQVTM and CDR2 is ANQGSEA. This CDR3 has 12 amino acids. The V end was cut by 4 bases, the J end by 2 bases, with 7 bases between. Sample: peripheral blood. This sequence joins TRBV29-1 and TRBJ2-3; D uncertain. The sequence was obtained from a man older than 75 with acute or convalescent COVID-19. The chain's CDR3 is CSVVAVTDTQYF. The CDR3 DNA is TGCAGCGTTGTTGCGGTCACAGATACGCAGTATTTT.